This T cell receptor (beta chain) was captured in a study of T cell repertoires in aging, cancer and after chemotherapy (dated by TCRdb to about 2019). As for the study more broadly: Donors were distributed across six age groups ranging from 30 or younger to 70 or older, with at least three individuals included per group. Paired pre- and post-chemotherapy samples in the solid tumor group came from brain tumor (glioblastoma) patients receiving temozolomide-based therapy. In total, the full dataset held about 8.8 million TCR reads. The study profiled peripheral blood TCR beta repertoires from healthy donors and cancer patients to examine immunoaging and T cell reconstitution after chemotherapy. A cohort of 218 cancer patients (about 94 with hematological and 110 to 140 with solid cancers) was assembled, and 95 to 100 healthy donors were included as a reference group.

Rearranged TRB sequences spanning V, D and J segments were amplified by multiplex touch-down PCR using a mixed TRB-A/B primer pool. Illumina adapters and sample indices were attached to the amplicons through two consecutive PCR reactions run with Phusion HS II polymerase. After gel purification with the NucleoSpin Gel and PCR Clean-up kit, the amplicons were checked using Qubit and an Agilent 2100 Bioanalyzer. Libraries were sequenced on an Illumina MiSeq using 600-cycle, single-indexed, paired-end runs. Under the source paper's analysis protocol: TRB sequences were processed with MiXCR versions 2.12 and 3.0.5. Each unique CDR3 nucleotide sequence was treated as one clone, and only productive sequences with two or more reads were kept. The repertoire metrics were Shannon diversity, evenness, clonality (defined as one minus evenness), and alpha-parameterized diversity profiles covering alpha 0 to 5. Generation probabilities of clones in paired pre- and post-chemotherapy samples were computed with the IGoR algorithm. TCRdb cleaned the public reads at Q25 with fastp, built clones with MiXCR and kept in-frame beta chains. Each CDR3 protein gets just one entry, which takes the most common genes and DNA from the rows behind it. What appears here as the V and J calls and clone size reflects TCRdb's work, not the paper's. This sample gives about 1,600 distinct CDR3 sequences in total; around 25% of them show up just once. The ten most abundant clones make up around 50% of the sample.

The germline V gene encodes CDR1 MNHEY and CDR2 SMNVEV (reference sequence). The CDR3 spans 17 residues, from the cysteine through the phenylalanine. The retained sequence is limited to the CDR3, 51 bases, with the frame set at the first base. The V end loses 6 bases and the J end loses 2 bases, and a stretch of 20 bases separates them. TCR beta rearrangements were amplified from genomic DNA isolated from peripheral blood, not from sorted cells or RNA. Broad study findings and their caveats: An increase in median generation probability over the chemotherapy interval was observed in both cancer cohorts, suggesting that the repertoire was reconstituted through rebound thymic output. According to the authors, the repertoire data do not permit conclusions about immunological memory after chemotherapy. In healthy donors, the decline in TCR diversity with age was mainly due to loss of richness, whereas in cancer patients loss of evenness also played a role. Compared with age-matched healthy donors, untreated patients with hematological or solid cancers had significantly lower TCR diversity and higher clonality in blood.

This clonotype was observed a handful of times. Its binding antigen is unknown. The sample holds no much larger clone one base away, and base qualities are not on file. The receptor was derived from a human donor with a solid tumor. The sample comprised blood. The chain employs TRBV27 and TRBJ1-5, with the D segment identity uncertain. The DNA reads TGTGCCAGCAGCCCGATCCCGGGAGCATATGGCAATCAGCCCCAGCATTTT. Translated, it reads CASSPIPGAYGNQPQHF.